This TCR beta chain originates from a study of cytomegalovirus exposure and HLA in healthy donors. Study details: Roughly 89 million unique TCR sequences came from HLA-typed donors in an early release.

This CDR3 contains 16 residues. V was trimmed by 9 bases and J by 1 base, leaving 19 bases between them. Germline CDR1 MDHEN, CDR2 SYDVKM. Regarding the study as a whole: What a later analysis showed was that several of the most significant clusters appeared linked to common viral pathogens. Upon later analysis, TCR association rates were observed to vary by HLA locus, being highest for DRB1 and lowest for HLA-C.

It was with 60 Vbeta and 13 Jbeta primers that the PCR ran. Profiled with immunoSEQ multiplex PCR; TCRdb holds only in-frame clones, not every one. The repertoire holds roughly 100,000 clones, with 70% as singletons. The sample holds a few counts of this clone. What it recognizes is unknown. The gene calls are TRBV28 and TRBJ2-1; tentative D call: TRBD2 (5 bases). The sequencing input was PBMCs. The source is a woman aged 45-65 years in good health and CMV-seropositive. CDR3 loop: CASHSLRAESYNEQFF. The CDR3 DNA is TGTGCCAGTCATTCATTGCGGGCGGAGTCCTACAATGAGCAGTTCTTC. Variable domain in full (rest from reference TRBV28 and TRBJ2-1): DVKVTQSSRYLVKRTGEKVFLECVQDMDHENMFWYRQDPGLGLRLIYFSYDVKMKEKGDIPEGYSVSREKKERFSLILESASTNQTSMYLCASHSLRAESYNEQFFGPGTRLTVL.